The sequence of this TCR beta chain was determined in a study of T cell responses to AZD1222 COVID-19 vaccine. The wider study: Pooled in the analysis were second doses at about 4 or about 12 weeks. Findings and caveats of the study: Repertoires were obtained solely post-peak T cell response. Donors skewed white British and female; clonal diversity was possibly underestimated.

With regard to this clone: Its antigen is currently unknown.

CDR1 is SEHNR, CDR2 FQNEAQ, per germline (reference sequence). Between the trimmed V and J ends, which lost 3 bases and 7 bases, there was a span of 10 bases. CDR3 length: 12 amino acids. Clones were read by immunoSEQ multiplex PCR, and TCRdb kept only the in-frame ones, dropping some. In the table there are around 100,000 clones, about 87% of which are singletons. Sequences were derived from peripheral blood, sampled on day 0 of AZD1222 vaccination. The V and J genes are TRBV7-9 and TRBJ2-7; D unclear. The receptor comes from an adult in good health. CDR3 sequence reads: CASSLANREQYF. CDR3 bases: TGTGCCAGCAGCTTGGCGAATAGGGAGCAGTACTTC.